The 30 T cell receptor beta chains given below trace back to one sample, sequenced in a study of T cell responses to AZD1222 COVID-19 vaccine. Sequenced by immunoSEQ multiplex PCR; TCRdb stores in-frame clones only, minus some. The sample has more than 150,000 clones; around 89% are singletons. The material sequenced was peripheral blood, taken on day 0 of AZD1222 vaccination. The receptors shown here come from an adult in good health.

The V gene is TRBV5-4, the J gene TRBJ2-2, with D possibly matching TRBD1 (5 bases). V was shortened by 2 bases and J by 4 bases, with 12 bases between the two germline ends. The CDR3 covers 15 residues. CDR1 and CDR2 from the germline V gene are SGHNT and YYREEE (reference sequence). The CDR3 sequence: CASSLGGAGTGELFF. DNA of the CDR3: TGTGCCAGCAGCTTAGGTGGGGCCGGCACCGGGGAGCTGTTTTTT.

The V call is TRBV30, the J call TRBJ1-4; TRBD1 matches at 10 bases. Germline lookup yields CDR1 GTSNPN and CDR2 SVGIG (reference sequence). After removal of 0 bases from V and 8 bases from J, the junction contained 6 bases not matched to a gene. The CDR3 is 15 residues long. The CDR3 loop is CAWSVPGTGDEKLFF. The CDR3 DNA reads TGTGCCTGGAGTGTCCCCGGGACAGGGGACGAAAAACTGTTTTTT.

The chain employs TRBV3-1 (or the pseudogene TRBV3-2) and TRBJ1-4, with TRBD1 matching 7 bases. CDR3 size: 17 residues. CDR1 is LGHDT, CDR2 YNNKEL, per germline (reference sequence). The V gene end was trimmed by 4 bases and the J gene end by 8 bases; junction bases not matched to a gene: 16. CDR3 in amino acids: CASSRKRGPIGNEKLFF. CDR3 DNA: TGTGCCAGCAGCCGTAAAAGGGGGCCCATCGGTAACGAAAAACTGTTTTTT.

This rearrangement joins TRBV18 to TRBJ2-5, with 7 nucleotides matching TRBD1. The J segment lost 0 bases and the V segment lost 3 bases, leaving 1 base of the junction unmatched. The CDR3 has 14 amino acids. Germline CDR1 and CDR2: KGHSH and LQKENI. In nucleotides, the CDR3 is TGTGCCAGCTCACCCGGGACAGACCAAGAGACCCAGTACTTC. Amino acids: CASSPGTDQETQYF.

This chain connects TRBV5-4 to TRBJ2-3; D not resolved. V lost 4 bases and J lost 0, with 9 bases in between. The CDR3 is 14 amino acids. Germline CDR1 SGHNT, CDR2 YYREEE (reference sequence). The CDR3 nucleotides read TGTGCCAGCAGCAATCAAGCAAGCACAGATACGCAGTATTTT. This gives the protein CASSNQASTDTQYF.

Comment on this clone: The sample holds other DNA sequences that translate to the same CDR3. V usage is TRBV3-1 (or the pseudogene TRBV3-2) and J usage is TRBJ1-2, with 7 bases that match TRBD1. This CDR3 comprises 15 residues. V shed 1 base, J shed 2 bases, and the junction held 4 bases outside the gene matches. Per the germline V gene, CDR1 is LGHDT and CDR2 is YNNKEL (reference sequence). CDR3 in amino acids: CASSQGNRGNYGYTF. Here the CDR3 DNA reads TGTGCCAGCAGCCAAGGAAACAGGGGAAACTATGGCTACACCTTC.

CDR3 sequence reads: CASSIDINPSGANVLTF. The CDR3 DNA sequence: TGTGCCAGTAGTATTGACATCAACCCCTCTGGGGCCAACGTCCTGACTTTC. This rearrangement joins TRBV19 to TRBJ2-6; no reliable D call. V was pared by 3 bases and J by 0 bases, with 12 bases between. CDR3 length: 17 amino acids. In germline, CDR1 is LNHDA, CDR2 SQIVND (reference sequence).

The chain links TRBV11-2 to TRBJ2-7; tentative D call: TRBD2 (6 bases). Germline V gene sequence: CDR1 SGHAT, CDR2 FQNNGV. There are 15 residues in the CDR3. V dropped 1 base and J dropped 0 bases, with 10 bases sitting between them. The CDR3 spells CASSLGRDSSYEQYF. CDR3 DNA: TGTGCCAGCAGCTTAGGGAGGGATAGCTCCTACGAGCAGTACTTC.

The V call is TRBV5-1, the J call TRBJ2-1; TRBD2 matches 13 bases. From germline, CDR1 is SGHRS and CDR2 YFSETQ. The length of the CDR3 is 15 residues. Trimming took 7 bases from V and 3 from J; bases not matched to a gene: 4. The CDR3 DNA sequence: TGCGCCAGCCGGACTAGCGGGGGAAGCTACAATGAGCAGTTCTTC. Residues: CASRTSGGSYNEQFF.

The chain employs TRBV7-8 and TRBJ2-1, with 16 bases that match TRBD2. V trimming: 1 base; J trimming: 3 bases; junction bases outside the gene matches: 12. The germline V gene has CDR1 SGHVS and CDR2 FQNEAQ. The CDR3 totals 21 residues. The CDR3 loop is CASSLVVPGLAGGSGYNEQFF. The DNA of the CDR3 is TGTGCCAGCAGCTTAGTAGTTCCGGGACTAGCGGGAGGGAGTGGCTACAATGAGCAGTTCTTC.

This chain joins TRBV7-2 and TRBJ2-1; 12 bases map to TRBD1. V was pared by 5 bases and J by 12 bases, with 11 bases of the junction left unmatched. Per germline, CDR1 SGHTA and CDR2 FQGNSA. The CDR3 runs 15 residues. The DNA for the CDR3 is TGTGCCAGCAGCATCATCCCGGGACAGGGGGCAGGGCAGTTCTTC. Its protein is CASSIIPGQGAGQFF.

This clone was observed once. The genes are TRBV3-1 (or the pseudogene TRBV3-2) and TRBJ1-6, with TRBD1 matching 9 bases. Germline V gene sequence: CDR1 LGHDT, CDR2 YNNKEL (reference sequence). V was pared by 3 bases and J by 10 bases, with 4 bases of the junction left unmatched. The CDR3 is 14 residues long. The CDR3 is CASSQDRGGSPLHF. DNA of the CDR3: TGTGCCAGCAGCCAGGACAGGGGTGGCTCACCCCTCCACTTT.

The chain is built from TRBV6-1 and TRBJ2-6; D remains ambiguous. Deletions cut 1 base from V and 1 base from J, with 11 bases between. This CDR3 contains 17 residues. Germline assignment: CDR1 MNHNS and CDR2 SASEGT. Written as DNA, the CDR3 is TGTGCCAGCAGTGAAGAACAGTACCTTTCTGGGGCCAACGTCCTGACTTTC. Encoded protein: CASSEEQYLSGANVLTF.

The chain recombines TRBV2 with TRBJ2-3; D may correspond to TRBD1 or TRBD2 (6 bases each). Per germline, CDR1 SNHLY and CDR2 FYNNEI. Trimming took 7 bases from V and 2 from J, leaving 16 bases between them. CDR3 length: 15 amino acids. The CDR3 sequence is CASTRRRGDTDTQYF. The CDR3 DNA reads as TGTGCCAGCACCCGCCGGAGGGGGGACACAGATACGCAGTATTTT.

The chain joins TRBV9 to TRBJ1-2; 8 nucleotides line up with TRBD1. The CDR3 extends over 16 amino acids. V shed 1 base, J shed 9 bases, and the junction held 14 bases outside the gene matches. CDR1 and CDR2 from the germline V gene are SGDLS and YYNGEE. CDR3 DNA sequence: TGTGCCAGCAGCGTACAGGCCAGGGGGCCTACTTTCCGCTACACCTTC. Translated: CASSVQARGPTFRYTF.

The CDR3: CASRETGGNEQYF. The CDR3 DNA reads TGTGCCAGCAGAGAGACAGGGGGCAACGAGCAGTACTTC. The J gene is TRBJ2-7, the V gene TRBV6-5, with TRBD1 matching 10 bases. Germline-derived CDR1 and CDR2 are MNHEY and SVGAGI. V shed 6 bases and J 5 bases; nucleotides not matched to a gene: 4. The length of the CDR3 is 13 residues.

The chain couples TRBV6-5 to TRBJ2-7, with 8 bases that match TRBD1. The CDR3 runs 16 residues. Per germline, CDR1 MNHEY and CDR2 SVGAGI. The trim removed 1 base at V and 7 bases at J, leaving 12 bases unmatched. This chain's CDR3 is CASSYFHAQGAGEQYF. As DNA, the CDR3 is TGTGCCAGCAGTTACTTCCACGCCCAGGGGGCGGGAGAGCAGTACTTC.

The chain carries TRBV2 and TRBJ2-2; TRBD2 aligns across 10 bases. The CDR3 sequence is 15 residues long. V lost 10 bases, J lost 2 bases, and 7 bases stayed unmatched. CDR1 SNHLY and CDR2 FYNNEI come from the germline V gene. The CDR3 DNA sequence: TGTGCCACGTATAGCGGGGGGCCTAACACCGGGGAGCTGTTTTTT. Encoded protein: CATYSGGPNTGELFF.

The chain recombines TRBV24-1 with TRBJ1-5; 8 nucleotides agree with TRBD1. This CDR3 contains 16 residues. V lost 2 bases to trimming and J lost 4 bases; unmatched junction nucleotides: 6. CDR1 is KGHDR, CDR2 SFDVKD, per germline. The CDR3 protein is CATSDSTGGWNQPQHF. CDR3 in DNA: TGTGCCACCAGTGATTCCACAGGGGGATGGAATCAGCCCCAGCATTTT.

The V gene is TRBV12-5, the J gene TRBJ2-2, with D perhaps TRBD2 (5 bases). Germline V gives CDR1 LGHNT, CDR2 FRNRAP. The CDR3 is 15 residues long. V gave up 1 base and J gave up 8 bases, with 14 bases separating them. CDR3 sequence: CASGLGTGLRGELFF. Written as DNA, the CDR3 is TGTGCTAGTGGTTTGGGGACGGGATTGCGAGGGGAGCTGTTTTTT. Full variable domain (rest looked up from reference TRBV12-5 and TRBJ2-2): DARVTQTPRHKVTEMGQEVTMRCQPILGHNTVFWYRQTMMQGLELLAYFRNRAPLDDSGMPKDRFSAEMPDATLATLKIQPSEPRDSAVYFCASGLGTGLRGELFFGEGSRLTVL.

CDR3 amino acids: CSASVPRGGQETQYF. In DNA form, the CDR3 reads TGCAGTGCTAGTGTGCCACGGGGGGGTCAAGAGACCCAGTACTTC. The rearrangement uses TRBV20-1 and TRBJ2-5; 8 nucleotides match TRBD2. This CDR3 has 15 amino acids. After removal of 3 bases from V and 2 bases from J, the junction contained 8 bases not matched to a gene. Germline V gene lookup returns CDR1 DFQATT and CDR2 SNEGSKA (reference sequence).

The chain joins TRBV2 to TRBJ1-2; 7 bases map to TRBD1. This CDR3 region has 13 residues. V shed 9 bases, J shed 0 bases, and the junction held 4 bases outside the gene matches. Germline V gene data show CDR1 as SNHLY and CDR2 as FYNNEI. The DNA for the CDR3 is TGTGCCAGTAACAGGGGACCTAACTATGGCTACACCTTC. Its protein product is CASNRGPNYGYTF.

This clone has just one count. V is TRBV11-2 and J is TRBJ2-3; D not resolved. From germline, CDR1 is SGHAT and CDR2 FQNNGV. The germline V and J ends were trimmed by 3 bases and 4 bases, with 11 bases remaining between them. The CDR3 covers 14 residues. CDR3 coding DNA: TGTGCCAGCAGCTTGGGTGTCACCCCAGATACGCAGTATTTT. Protein: CASSLGVTPDTQYF.

The chain links TRBV6-5 to TRBJ1-4, with 7 bases aligning to TRBD1. Germline lookup yields CDR1 MNHEY and CDR2 SVGAGI. CDR3 length: 16 amino acids. With 4 bases clipped from V and 2 bases from J, the junction kept 7 bases outside the gene matches. The CDR3 protein is CASSSQGGGTNEKLFF. The CDR3, as DNA: TGTGCCAGCAGTTCCCAGGGGGGCGGCACTAATGAAAAACTGTTTTTT.

The chain combines TRBV14 with TRBJ2-4; 8 nucleotides line up with TRBD2. The CDR3 covers 19 residues. Germline CDR1 is SGHDN and CDR2 is FVKESK. V lost 4 bases to trimming and J lost 1 base; unmatched junction nucleotides: 15. CDR3 loop: CASSLTGSGGQRAKNIQYF. CDR3 in DNA: TGTGCCAGCAGCCTCACCGGATCGGGGGGGCAGAGGGCCAAAAACATTCAGTACTTC. The whole variable domain, remainder taken from reference TRBV14 and TRBJ2-4, is EAGVTQFPSHSVIEKGQTVTLRCDPISGHDNLYWYRRVMGKEIKFLLHFVKESKQDESGMPNNRFLAERTGGTYSTLKVQPAELEDSGVYFCASSLTGSGGQRAKNIQYFGAGTRLSVL.

V is TRBV3-1 (or the pseudogene TRBV3-2) and J is TRBJ1-2, with D hard to call. Germline V gene lookup returns CDR1 LGHDT and CDR2 YNNKEL (reference sequence). V shed 1 base and J shed 6 bases, with 9 bases lying between them. The CDR3 sequence is 13 residues long. CDR3 residues: CASSQAATHGYTF. CDR3 bases: TGTGCCAGCAGCCAAGCTGCGACACATGGCTACACCTTC.

The V and J genes are TRBV19 and TRBJ2-7, with 11 nucleotides matching TRBD2. Germline V lookup: CDR1 LNHDA, CDR2 SQIVND (reference sequence). V lost 0 bases to trimming and J lost 6 bases; unmatched junction nucleotides: 10. The CDR3 extends over 17 amino acids. The CDR3 DNA is TGTGCCAGTAGTATAGAGTTAGCGGGAGGGCCAACGATCGAGCAGTACTTC. Its translation is CASSIELAGGPTIEQYF. Combining the CDR3 with reference TRBV19 and TRBJ2-7 gives the whole variable domain DGGITQSPKYLFRKEGQNVTLSCEQNLNHDAMYWYRQDPGQGLRLIYYSQIVNDFQKGDIAEGYSVSREKKESFPLTVTSAQKNPTAFYLCASSIELAGGPTIEQYFGPGTRLTVT.

This chain links TRBV28 with TRBJ1-4; D might be TRBD1 (5 bases). Germline V gene sequence: CDR1 MDHEN, CDR2 SYDVKM. The V end lost 2 bases, the J end lost 7 bases, and 8 bases lay between the germline ends. The CDR3 consists of 13 residues. The CDR3 DNA sequence: TGTGCCAGCAGTTTAGGGACCAGTGAAAAACTGTTTTTT. Translating gives CASSLGTSEKLFF.

This clone was recorded a few times. The V call is TRBV7-2, the J call TRBJ1-2, with TRBD1 matching over 8 bases. Germline CDR1 reads SGHTA; CDR2 reads FQGNSA. Trimming removed 1 base from V and 8 bases from J; junction bases left unmatched: 3. The CDR3 has 13 amino acids. CDR3 nucleotides: TGTGCCAGCAGCTTAGACAGGGGGAACGGCTACACCTTC. Amino acids: CASSLDRGNGYTF. The entire variable domain, with the rest obtained from reference TRBV7-2 and TRBJ1-2, is as follows: GAGVSQSPSNKVTEKGKDVELRCDPISGHTALYWYRQSLGQGLEFLIYFQGNSAPDKSGLPSDRFSAERTGGSVSTLTIQRTQQEDSAVYLCASSLDRGNGYTFGSGTRLTVV.

The CDR3 is CASSLARTSSYNEQFF. DNA of the CDR3: TGCGCCAGCAGCTTGGCCCGGACTAGCTCCTACAATGAGCAGTTCTTC. The chain couples TRBV5-1 to TRBJ2-1; the match to TRBD2 covers 7 bases. Trimming cost V 0 bases and J 0 bases; bases outside gene matches: 3. The CDR3 sequence is 16 residues long. The V gene's germline CDR1 is SGHRS and CDR2 YFSETQ.